This T cell receptor beta chain was sequenced in a study of T cells in Graves' hyperthyroidism and ophthalmopathy. Study at large: The initial diagnosis was the point when peripheral blood was collected, ahead of any treatment. Whole-study results and caveats: Blood also held most thyroid clonotypes expanded beyond 0.001.

Amplified TCR beta CDR3 regions derived from RNA transcripts. HTBI primers drove first-round RT-PCR of the TCR CDR3. Using its own MiXCR run on the multiplex PCR reads, TCRdb lists one record per CDR3 protein. Of some 370,000 distinct CDR3 sequences listed, 17% are singletons. Recently diagnosed hyperthyroidism of less than 2 months' duration affected patients aged 18 to 65. Orbital computed tomography, thyroid ultrasound, serum thyroxine and TRAb, and clinical symptoms together informed the diagnoses. In regard to this clonotype: Its antigen remains unidentified.

With 0 bases removed from V and 5 bases from J, the gap between germline ends came to 13 bases. The CDR3 sequence is 15 residues long. Germline CDR1 ENHRY, CDR2 SYGVKD. The V call is TRBV10-3, the J call TRBJ1-2, with D perhaps TRBD1 (5 bases). The TCR was taken from a woman aged 30 to 39 with Graves' hyperthyroidism that later progressed to Graves' ophthalmopathy. The source material was blood. The CDR3 bases are TGTGCCATCAGTGAGTCCCCGGGACTGCGATATGGCTACACCTTC. It codes for CAISESPGLRYGYTF.